Each of the 5 T cell receptor beta chains below was sequenced from the same sample in a study of blood T cell repertoires in COVID-19. Assay: immunoSEQ multiplex PCR; the TCRdb copy retains only in-frame clones and omits some. There are around 67,000 clones in the sample; roughly four fifths occur only once, and 36% lies in the top ten. The source material was peripheral blood. These receptors came from a man aged 65 to 79 with acute or convalescent COVID-19.

The chain carries TRBV14 and TRBJ2-7; D perhaps matches TRBD2 (5 bases). CDR3 length: 12 residues. Looked up from germline, CDR1 is SGHDN and CDR2 is FVKESK. V was cut by 1 base and J by 6 bases, with 7 bases left in between. The chain's CDR3 is CASSQAGSEQYF. The CDR3 DNA is TGTGCCAGCAGCCAAGCGGGGTCCGAGCAGTACTTC.

Turning to this clone: A read error may account for a junction end that differs from germline. The chain joins TRBV7-8 to TRBJ1-2; TRBD1 matches 8 bases. The CDR3 is 13 residues long. Germline V lookup: CDR1 SGHVS, CDR2 FQNEAQ. The CDR3 protein is CASSLGPQGADLF. CDR3 DNA: TGTGCCAGCAGCTTAGGGCCCCAGGGGGCAGATCTTTTC.

This sequence joins TRBV2 and TRBJ1-1; D gene uncertain. Germline V CDR1 and CDR2: SNHLY, FYNNEI. This CDR3 spans 12 amino acids. V was clipped by 6 bases and J by 1 base, with 6 bases between them. The CDR3 is CASSLRNTEAFF. DNA of the CDR3: TGTGCCAGCAGCCTTAGGAACACTGAAGCTTTCTTT.

This chain joins TRBV7-3 and TRBJ2-5; 8 bases are a match to TRBD1. With V trimmed by 1 base and J by 5 bases, 9 bases remained unmatched. Per the germline V gene, CDR1 is SGHTA and CDR2 is FQGTGA. The CDR3 loop spans 16 amino acids. The CDR3 sequence: CASSLIGRGRLETQYF. CDR3 sequence (DNA): TGTGCCAGCAGCTTAATCGGCAGGGGGCGGTTGGAGACCCAGTACTTC.

The V and J genes are TRBV5-8 and TRBJ1-1; no clear D. CDR1 is SGHTS and CDR2 is YDEGEE in the germline V gene. The CDR3 consists of 14 residues. Trimming pared 0 bases from V and 1 base from J, leaving 7 bases between. The CDR3 DNA is TGTGCCAGCAGCTTGGGACGGGGGAACACTGAAGCTTTCTTT. Translating it yields CASSLGRGNTEAFF.